Sequencing of this TCR beta chain was carried out in a study of blood T cell repertoires in COVID-19. Study details: The United States, Italy and Spain supplied acute and convalescent COVID-19 samples. In each case, the material was cDNA or gDNA derived from T cells, B-cell-depleted T cells, or PBMCs.

The CDR3 has 13 residues. Germline CDR1 reads MNHEY; CDR2 reads SVGEGT. Trimming took 2 bases from V and 3 from J, leaving 8 bases between them. Method: immunoSEQ multiplex PCR; TCRdb's copy keeps in-frame clones and lacks some. The sample yields approximately 58,000 clones, over 65% seen once. The TCR originated in a man aged 35 to 55 with active COVID-19. The source material was peripheral blood. The chain uses TRBV6-2 or TRBV6-3 and TRBJ2-7; D gene ambiguous. Written as DNA, the CDR3 is TGTGCCAGCAGTTACCTCCCTTACTACGAGCAGTACTTC. Protein: CASSYLPYYEQYF.